These T cell receptor beta chains were read from a single sample in a study of blood T cell repertoires in COVID-19. Here immunoSEQ multiplex PCR was the method, and the copy in TCRdb shows in-frame clones only, minus some. Of roughly 200,000 clones in the sample, nearly 90% are singletons; the top ten hold less than 4.5%. The sequenced sample consisted of PBMCs or T cells enriched from blood (not recorded which). These receptors all stem from a woman in her thirties with acute COVID-19. Both conserved end residues are part of each CDR3. Each record gives: D gene, clone size, J gene, V gene, CDR3 protein, CDR3 DNA. D genes are given only for firm matches. Clone size, where shown, is once, few, many, or a class for clones that have expanded.

>TRBD1|-|TRBJ1-1|TRBV5-1
CASRQGWETEAFF
TGCGCCAGCAGACAGGGGTGGGAAACTGAAGCTTTCTTT
>-|once|TRBJ2-2|TRBV14
CASSPFTANTGELFF
TGTGCCAGCAGCCCTTTTACAGCGAACACCGGGGAGCTGTTTTTT
>-|-|TRBJ2-3|TRBV5-1
CASSLVEGLTDTQYF
TGCGCCAGCAGCTTGGTGGAGGGGCTCACAGATACGCAGTATTTT
>-|few|TRBJ2-1|TRBV2
CASSDGGNNEQFF
TGTGCCAGCAGTGATGGGGGGAACAATGAGCAGTTCTTC
>TRBD1|-|TRBJ2-5|TRBV10-3
CAISEAKGQQETQYF
TGTGCCATCAGTGAGGCTAAGGGACAGCAAGAGACCCAGTACTTC
>-|-|TRBJ1-1|TRBV4-1
CASSHQPGGNTEAFF
TGCGCCAGCAGCCACCAACCGGGGGGGAACACTGAAGCTTTCTTT
>TRBD2|-|TRBJ2-1|TRBV11-2
CASNLVSGGYNEQFF
TGTGCCAGCAACCTAGTAAGCGGGGGCTACAATGAGCAGTTCTTC
>-|-|TRBJ1-2|TRBV5-1
CASSFTPNYGYTF
TGCGCCAGCAGCTTCACACCAAACTATGGCTACACCTTC
>-|-|TRBJ1-1|TRBV4-3
CASSQDGQFTEAFF
TGCGCCAGCAGCCAAGATGGCCAGTTTACTGAAGCTTTCTTT
>-|-|TRBJ1-5|TRBV5-5
CASSLVGGDSNQPQHF
TGTGCCAGCAGCTTGGTCGGGGGGGATAGCAATCAGCCCCAGCATTTT
>-|-|TRBJ2-7|TRBV14
CASSQIRTAPSGQYF
TGTGCCAGCAGTCAGATACGGACAGCTCCGAGTGGGCAGTACTTC
>-|-|TRBJ1-1|TRBV9
CASSVEGVAAEAFF
TGTGCCAGCAGCGTAGAGGGGGTGGCGGCTGAAGCTTTCTTT
>-|-|TRBJ1-2|TRBV19
CASSITQDSYGYTF
TGTGCCAGTAGTATAACACAGGATAGCTATGGCTACACCTTC
>TRBD1|-|TRBJ2-7|TRBV6-5
CASSGQGYEQYF
TGTGCCAGCAGCGGACAGGGATACGAGCAGTACTTC
>-|-|TRBJ1-4|TRBV5-1
CASSLAAARGEKLFF
TGCGCCAGCAGCTTGGCGGCGGCCAGAGGTGAAAAACTGTTTTTT
>TRBD2|-|TRBJ2-5|TRBV19
CASSAGVQETQYF
TGTGCCAGTAGCGCGGGGGTGCAAGAGACCCAGTACTTC
>-|-|TRBJ1-5|TRBV6-2/TRBV6-3
CASSAQGRSNQPQHF
TGTGCCAGCAGTGCACAGGGACGGAGCAATCAGCCCCAGCATTTT
>TRBD2|many|TRBJ2-2|TRBV4-1
CASSPGTSGGWSAGELFF
TGCGCCAGCAGCCCGGGGACTAGCGGGGGATGGAGCGCCGGGGAGCTGTTTTTT
>-|-|TRBJ1-1|TRBV12-3/TRBV12-4
CASRRDTEAFF
TGTGCCAGCAGGAGAGACACTGAAGCTTTCTTT
>-|-|TRBJ2-3|TRBV9
CASSSTVTTDTQYF
TGTGCCAGCAGCTCGACTGTGACCACAGATACGCAGTATTTT
>-|-|TRBJ2-3|TRBV19
CASSSTGSTTDTQYF
TGTGCCAGTAGTTCGACAGGATCTACCACAGATACGCAGTATTTT
>TRBD1|-|TRBJ1-1|TRBV7-9
CASSLAGGMNTEAFF
TGTGCCAGCAGCTTAGCAGGGGGCATGAACACTGAAGCTTTCTTT
>-|-|TRBJ1-3|TRBV3-1/TRBV3-2
CASSQGPTRNTIYF
TGTGCCAGCAGCCAAGGGCCGACTCGGAACACCATATATTTT
>-|-|TRBJ1-6|TRBV5-6
CASAETAENSPLHF
TGTGCCAGCGCAGAAACGGCGGAGAATTCACCCCTCCACTTT
>TRBD2|-|TRBJ2-7|TRBV2
CASSRTGGGPVYEQYF
TGTGCCAGCTCCCGAACCGGCGGGGGACCTGTCTACGAGCAGTACTTC
>-|-|TRBJ2-7|TRBV27
CASSLGGAGYEQYF
TGTGCCAGCAGTTTGGGGGGAGCTGGCTACGAGCAGTACTTC
>TRBD1|-|TRBJ1-5|TRBV2
CASRRTGENQPQHF
TGTGCCAGCAGACGGACAGGGGAAAATCAGCCCCAGCATTTT